This T cell receptor beta chain was sequenced during a study of T cell repertoires in cytomegalovirus infection. This clonotype has only a few counts. The antigen remains unidentified. The study's findings and limits: Dominant in the ex vivo response were TCR beta clonotypes restricted by HLA-C and specific for CMV.

TCRdb re-analysed the reads in MiXCR, keeping a single row per CDR3 protein. The sample includes around 330,000 distinct CDR3 sequences, around a sixth of them seen just once. V lost 0 bases, J lost 5 bases, and 13 bases lay in between. The CDR3 has 14 residues. Germline CDR1 DFQATT, CDR2 SNEGSKA (reference sequence). The receptor comes from a human donor in good health (CMV status not recorded). Some clones in this sample may be carry-over from other donors' samples. The sample taken for sequencing was PBMCs. The chain uses TRBV20-1 and TRBJ2-5, with D possibly matching TRBD2 (6 bases). Here the CDR3 DNA reads TGCAGTGCTAGAGATCCCCCGGGGAGGGAGACCCAGTACTTC. It specifies CSARDPPGRETQYF.